This T cell receptor (beta chain) was recovered during a study of T cell changes during pregnancy in multiple sclerosis. V shed 6 bases and J shed 3 bases, with 11 bases lying between them. CDR3 length: 14 residues. Germline V lookup: CDR1 MNHNS, CDR2 SASEGT. Clones were read by immunoSEQ multiplex PCR, and TCRdb kept only the in-frame ones, dropping some. The data show tens of thousands of clones, 80% to 95% seen once. Source: peripheral blood, taken in the second trimester of pregnancy. The chain links TRBV6-1 to TRBJ2-2; a possible D gene is TRBD2 (6 bases). This clonotype originated in a female donor with multiple sclerosis, enrolled in a pregnancy study. DNA of the CDR3: TGTGCCAGCAGGAGAGGAGGGCACACCGGGGAGCTGTTTTTT. Translated: CASRRGGHTGELFF.